This T cell receptor (beta chain) was captured by sequencing in a study of blood T cell repertoires in COVID-19. Study-wide context: Spain, Italy and the United States supplied samples that represented acute and convalescent COVID-19. Nucleic acid was either cDNA or gDNA, and it came from T cells, B-cell-depleted T cells, or PBMCs.

Study processing details: Amplifying reference gene primers gave estimates of nucleated cell counts. Measured with immunoSEQ multiplex PCR; TCRdb has only the in-frame clones, and not every one. D and trimming come from the DNA, and the V and J calls and clone size come from that table. The table has about 94,000 clones, 80% to 85% seen once. This clone was picked up one time. Germline V CDR1 and CDR2: SEHNR, FQNEAQ (reference sequence). The V and J ends lost 4 bases and 4 bases, in that order; junction bases with no gene match: 3. The CDR3 has 15 amino acids. The genes are TRBV7-9 and TRBJ2-3; 12 bases match TRBD2. The specimen was peripheral blood. This clonotype originated in a man aged 60 to 75 with acute or convalescent COVID-19. The CDR3 protein is CASSSGLAGSDTQYF. CDR3 in DNA: TGTGCCAGCAGCTCCGGACTAGCGGGATCAGATACGCAGTATTTT.